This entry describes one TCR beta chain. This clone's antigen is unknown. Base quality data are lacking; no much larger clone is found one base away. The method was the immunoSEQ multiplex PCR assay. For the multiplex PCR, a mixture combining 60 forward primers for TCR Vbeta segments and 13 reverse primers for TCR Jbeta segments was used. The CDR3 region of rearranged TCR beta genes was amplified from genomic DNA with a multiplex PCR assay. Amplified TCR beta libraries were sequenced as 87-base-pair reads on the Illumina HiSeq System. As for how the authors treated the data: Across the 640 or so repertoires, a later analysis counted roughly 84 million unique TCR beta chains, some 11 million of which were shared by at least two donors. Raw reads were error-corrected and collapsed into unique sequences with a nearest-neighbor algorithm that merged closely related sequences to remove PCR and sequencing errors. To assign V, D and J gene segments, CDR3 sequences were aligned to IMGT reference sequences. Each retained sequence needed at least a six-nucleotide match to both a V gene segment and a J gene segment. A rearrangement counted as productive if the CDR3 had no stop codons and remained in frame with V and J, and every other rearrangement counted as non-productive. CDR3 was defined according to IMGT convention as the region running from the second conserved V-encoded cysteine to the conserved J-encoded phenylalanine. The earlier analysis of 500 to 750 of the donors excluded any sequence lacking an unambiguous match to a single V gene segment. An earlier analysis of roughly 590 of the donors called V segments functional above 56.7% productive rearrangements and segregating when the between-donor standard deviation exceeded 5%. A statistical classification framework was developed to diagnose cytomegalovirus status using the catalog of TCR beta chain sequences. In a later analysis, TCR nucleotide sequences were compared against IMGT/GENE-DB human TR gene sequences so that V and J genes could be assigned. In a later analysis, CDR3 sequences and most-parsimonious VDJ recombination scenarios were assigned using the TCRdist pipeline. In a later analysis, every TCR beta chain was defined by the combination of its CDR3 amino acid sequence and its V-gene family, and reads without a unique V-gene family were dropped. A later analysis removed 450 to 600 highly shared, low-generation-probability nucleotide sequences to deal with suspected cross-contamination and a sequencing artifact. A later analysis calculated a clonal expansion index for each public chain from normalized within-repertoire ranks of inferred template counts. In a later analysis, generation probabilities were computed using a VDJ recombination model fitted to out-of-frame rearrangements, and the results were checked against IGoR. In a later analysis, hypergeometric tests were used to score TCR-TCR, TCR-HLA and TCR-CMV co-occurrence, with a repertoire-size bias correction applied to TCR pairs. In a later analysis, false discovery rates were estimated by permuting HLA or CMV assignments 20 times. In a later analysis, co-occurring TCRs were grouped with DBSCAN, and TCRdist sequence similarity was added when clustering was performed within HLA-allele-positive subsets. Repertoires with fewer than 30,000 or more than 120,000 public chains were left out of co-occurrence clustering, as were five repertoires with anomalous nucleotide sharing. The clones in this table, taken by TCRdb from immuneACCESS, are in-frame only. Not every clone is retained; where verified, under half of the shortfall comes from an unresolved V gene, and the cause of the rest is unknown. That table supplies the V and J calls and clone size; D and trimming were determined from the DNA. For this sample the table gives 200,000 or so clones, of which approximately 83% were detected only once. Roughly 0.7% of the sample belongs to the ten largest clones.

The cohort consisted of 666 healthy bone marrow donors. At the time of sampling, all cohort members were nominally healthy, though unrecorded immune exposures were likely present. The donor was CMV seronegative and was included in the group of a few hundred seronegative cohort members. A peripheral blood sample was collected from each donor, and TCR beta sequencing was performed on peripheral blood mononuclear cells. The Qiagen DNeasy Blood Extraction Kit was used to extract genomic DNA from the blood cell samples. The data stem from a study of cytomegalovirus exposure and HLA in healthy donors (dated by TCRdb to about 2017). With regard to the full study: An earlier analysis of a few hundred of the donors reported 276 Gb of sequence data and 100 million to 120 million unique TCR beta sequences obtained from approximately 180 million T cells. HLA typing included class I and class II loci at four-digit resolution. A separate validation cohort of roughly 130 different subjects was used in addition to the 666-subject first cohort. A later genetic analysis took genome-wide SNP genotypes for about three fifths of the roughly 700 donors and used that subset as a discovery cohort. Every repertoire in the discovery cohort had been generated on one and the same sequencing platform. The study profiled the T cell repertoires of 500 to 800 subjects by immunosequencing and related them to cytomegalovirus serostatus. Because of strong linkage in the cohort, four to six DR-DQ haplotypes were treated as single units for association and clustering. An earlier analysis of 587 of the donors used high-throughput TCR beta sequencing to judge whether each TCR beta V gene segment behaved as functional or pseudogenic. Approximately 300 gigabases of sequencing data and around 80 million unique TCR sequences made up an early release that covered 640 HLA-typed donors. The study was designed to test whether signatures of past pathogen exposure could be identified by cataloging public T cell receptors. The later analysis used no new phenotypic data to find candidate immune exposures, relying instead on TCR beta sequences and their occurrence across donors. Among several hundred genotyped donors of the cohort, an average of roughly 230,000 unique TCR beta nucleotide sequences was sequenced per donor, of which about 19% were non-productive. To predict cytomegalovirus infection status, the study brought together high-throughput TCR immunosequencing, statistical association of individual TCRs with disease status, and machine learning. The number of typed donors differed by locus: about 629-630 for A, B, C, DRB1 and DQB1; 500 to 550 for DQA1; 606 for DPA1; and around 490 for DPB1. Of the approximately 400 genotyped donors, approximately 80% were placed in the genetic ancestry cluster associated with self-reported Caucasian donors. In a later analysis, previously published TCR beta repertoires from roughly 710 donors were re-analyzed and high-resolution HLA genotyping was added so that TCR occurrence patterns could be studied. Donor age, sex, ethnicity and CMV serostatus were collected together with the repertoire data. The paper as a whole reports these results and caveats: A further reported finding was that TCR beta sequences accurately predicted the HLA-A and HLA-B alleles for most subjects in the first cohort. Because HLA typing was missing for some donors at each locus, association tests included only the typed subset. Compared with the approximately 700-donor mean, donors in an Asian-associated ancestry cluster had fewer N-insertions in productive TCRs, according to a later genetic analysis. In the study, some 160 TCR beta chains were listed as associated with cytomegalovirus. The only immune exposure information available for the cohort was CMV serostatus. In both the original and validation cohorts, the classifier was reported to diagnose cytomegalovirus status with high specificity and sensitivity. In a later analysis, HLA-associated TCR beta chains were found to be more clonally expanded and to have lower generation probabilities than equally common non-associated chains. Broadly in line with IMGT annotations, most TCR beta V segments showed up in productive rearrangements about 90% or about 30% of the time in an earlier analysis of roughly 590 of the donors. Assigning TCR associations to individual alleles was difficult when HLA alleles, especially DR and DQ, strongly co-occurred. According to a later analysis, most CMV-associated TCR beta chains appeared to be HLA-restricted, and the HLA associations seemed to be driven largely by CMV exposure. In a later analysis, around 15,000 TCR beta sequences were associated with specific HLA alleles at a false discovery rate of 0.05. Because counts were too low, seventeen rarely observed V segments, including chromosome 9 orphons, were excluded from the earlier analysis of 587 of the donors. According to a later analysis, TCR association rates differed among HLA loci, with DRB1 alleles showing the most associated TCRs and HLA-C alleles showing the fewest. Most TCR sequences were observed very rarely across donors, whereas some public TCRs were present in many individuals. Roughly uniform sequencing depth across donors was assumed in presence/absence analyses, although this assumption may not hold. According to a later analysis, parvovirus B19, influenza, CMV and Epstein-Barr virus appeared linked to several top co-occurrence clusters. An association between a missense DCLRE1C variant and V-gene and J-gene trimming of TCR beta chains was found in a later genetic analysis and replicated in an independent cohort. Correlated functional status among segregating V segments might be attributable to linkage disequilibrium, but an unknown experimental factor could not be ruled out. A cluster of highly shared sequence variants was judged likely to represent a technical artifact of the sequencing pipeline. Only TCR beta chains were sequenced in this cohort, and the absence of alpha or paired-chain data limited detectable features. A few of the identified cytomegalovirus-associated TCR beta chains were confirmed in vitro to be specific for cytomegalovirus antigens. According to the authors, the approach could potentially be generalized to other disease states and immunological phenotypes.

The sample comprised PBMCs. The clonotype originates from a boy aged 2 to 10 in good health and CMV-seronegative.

The CDR3 is CASSPSRGEQETQYF. At the DNA level, the sequence is TGTGCCAGCTCACCATCGCGGGGGGAACAAGAGACCCAGTACTTC. Rearrangement joined TRBV18 to TRBJ2-5; 8 bases in between match TRBD2. The germline V gene specifies KGHSH as CDR1 and LQKENI as CDR2. Trimming removed 2 bases from V and 2 bases from J; the gene matches leave 4 bases unexplained. The CDR3 holds 15 amino acids from the cysteine to the phenylalanine. Here the CDR3 DNA is all that survives: 45 bases in frame from base 1.